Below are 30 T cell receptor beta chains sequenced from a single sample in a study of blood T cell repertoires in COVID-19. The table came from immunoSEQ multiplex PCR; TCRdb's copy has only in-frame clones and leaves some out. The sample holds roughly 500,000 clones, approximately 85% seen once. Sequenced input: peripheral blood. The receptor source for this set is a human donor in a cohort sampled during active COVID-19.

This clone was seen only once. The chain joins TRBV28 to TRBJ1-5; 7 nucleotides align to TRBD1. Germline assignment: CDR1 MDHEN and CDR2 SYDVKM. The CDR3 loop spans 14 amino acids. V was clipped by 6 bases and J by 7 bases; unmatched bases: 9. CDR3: CASSQGGMGQPQHF. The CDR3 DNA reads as TGTGCCAGCAGCCAAGGGGGCATGGGGCAGCCCCAGCATTTT.

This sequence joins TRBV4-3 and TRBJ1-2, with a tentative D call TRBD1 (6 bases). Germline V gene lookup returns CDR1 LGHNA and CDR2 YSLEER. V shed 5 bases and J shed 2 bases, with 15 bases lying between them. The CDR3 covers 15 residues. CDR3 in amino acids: CASSASRGGNYGYTF. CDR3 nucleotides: TGCGCCAGCAGCGCAAGTAGGGGGGGCAACTATGGCTACACCTTC.

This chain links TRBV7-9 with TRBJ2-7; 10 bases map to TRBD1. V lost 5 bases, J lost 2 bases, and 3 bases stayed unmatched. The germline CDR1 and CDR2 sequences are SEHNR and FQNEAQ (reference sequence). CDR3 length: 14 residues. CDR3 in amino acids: CASSAGQGAYEQYF. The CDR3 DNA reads TGTGCCAGCAGCGCCGGACAGGGGGCCTACGAGCAGTACTTC.

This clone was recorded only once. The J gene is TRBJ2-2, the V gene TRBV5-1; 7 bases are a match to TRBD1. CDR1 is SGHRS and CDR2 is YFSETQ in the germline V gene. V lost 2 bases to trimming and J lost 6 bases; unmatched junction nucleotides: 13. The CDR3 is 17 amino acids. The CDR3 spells CASSFADRDTGAGELFF. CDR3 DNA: TGCGCCAGCAGCTTCGCCGACAGGGACACTGGGGCCGGGGAGCTGTTTTTT.

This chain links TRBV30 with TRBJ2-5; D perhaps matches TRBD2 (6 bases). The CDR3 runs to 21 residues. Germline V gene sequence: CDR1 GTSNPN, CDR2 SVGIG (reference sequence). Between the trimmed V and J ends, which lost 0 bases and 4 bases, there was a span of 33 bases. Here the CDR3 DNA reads TGTGCCTGGAGTGTACGGGGGAGGACGATTGTTCGGGAGTCAGGAAGAGAGACCCAGTACTTC. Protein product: CAWSVRGRTIVRESGRETQYF.

CDR3 protein: CASSELAGVYEQYF. The CDR3 DNA sequence: TGTGCCAGCAGCGAATTAGCGGGAGTCTACGAGCAGTACTTC. The rearrangement joins TRBV3-1 (or the pseudogene TRBV3-2) to TRBJ2-7; 9 bases are a match to TRBD2. The CDR3 covers 14 residues. J was trimmed by 3 bases and V by 5 bases; bases with no gene match: 5. Germline V gene lookup returns CDR1 LGHDT and CDR2 YNNKEL (reference sequence).

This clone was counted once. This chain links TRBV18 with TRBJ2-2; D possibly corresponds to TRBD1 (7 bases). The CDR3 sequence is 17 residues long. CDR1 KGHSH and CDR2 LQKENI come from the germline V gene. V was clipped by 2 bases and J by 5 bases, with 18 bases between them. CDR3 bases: TGTGCCAGCTCACCATACTTGGAGGGGGCGATTACCGGGGAGCTGTTTTTT. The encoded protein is CASSPYLEGAITGELFF.

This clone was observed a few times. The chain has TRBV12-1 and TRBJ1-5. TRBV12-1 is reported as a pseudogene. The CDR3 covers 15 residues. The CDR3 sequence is CASSSTPGSNQPQHF. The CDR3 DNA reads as TGTGCCAGCAGCTCCACTCCGGGGAGCAATCAGCCCCAGCATTTT.

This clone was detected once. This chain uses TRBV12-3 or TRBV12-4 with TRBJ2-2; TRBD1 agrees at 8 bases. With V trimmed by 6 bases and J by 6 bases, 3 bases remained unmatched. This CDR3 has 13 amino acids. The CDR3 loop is CASRGQVAGELFF. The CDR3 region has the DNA TGTGCCAGCAGGGGACAGGTGGCCGGGGAGCTGTTTTTT.

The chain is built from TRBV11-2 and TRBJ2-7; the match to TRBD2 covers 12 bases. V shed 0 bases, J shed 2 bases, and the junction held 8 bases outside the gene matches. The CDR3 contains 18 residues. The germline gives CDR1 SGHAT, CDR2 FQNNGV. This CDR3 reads CASSLDGLAGGPPYEQYF. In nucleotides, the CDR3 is TGTGCCAGCAGCTTAGATGGCCTAGCGGGAGGGCCCCCCTACGAGCAGTACTTC.

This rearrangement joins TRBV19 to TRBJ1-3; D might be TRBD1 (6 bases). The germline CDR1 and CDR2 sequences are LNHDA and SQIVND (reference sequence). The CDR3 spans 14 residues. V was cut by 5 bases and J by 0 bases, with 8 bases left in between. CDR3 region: CASSGQYSGNTIYF. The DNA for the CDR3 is TGTGCCAGTAGTGGACAGTACTCTGGAAACACCATATATTTT.

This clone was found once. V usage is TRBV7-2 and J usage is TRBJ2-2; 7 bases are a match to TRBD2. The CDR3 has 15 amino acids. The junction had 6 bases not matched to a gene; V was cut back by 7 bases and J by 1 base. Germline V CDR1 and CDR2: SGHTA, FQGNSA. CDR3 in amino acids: CASTQRGRNTGELFF. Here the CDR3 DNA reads TGTGCCAGCACACAGCGGGGTCGGAACACCGGGGAGCTGTTTTTT.

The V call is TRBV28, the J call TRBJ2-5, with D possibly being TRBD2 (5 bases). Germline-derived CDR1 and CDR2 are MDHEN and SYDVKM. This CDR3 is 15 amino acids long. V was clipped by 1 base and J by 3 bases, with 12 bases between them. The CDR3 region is CASSLYPGKEETQYF. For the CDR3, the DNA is TGTGCCAGCAGTTTATACCCCGGGAAGGAAGAGACCCAGTACTTC.

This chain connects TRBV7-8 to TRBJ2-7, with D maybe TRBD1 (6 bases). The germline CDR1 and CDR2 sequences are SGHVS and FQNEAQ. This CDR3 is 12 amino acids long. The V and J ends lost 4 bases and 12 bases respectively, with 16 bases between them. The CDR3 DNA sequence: TGTGCCAGCAGCTCGTCCTTGGGACATCCGTACTTC. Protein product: CASSSSLGHPYF.

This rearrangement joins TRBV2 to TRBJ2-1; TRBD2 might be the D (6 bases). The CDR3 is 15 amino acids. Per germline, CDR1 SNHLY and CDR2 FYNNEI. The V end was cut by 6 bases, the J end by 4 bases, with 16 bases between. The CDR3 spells CASRSDYGGYNEQFF. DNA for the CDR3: TGTGCCAGCAGATCGGACTATGGGGGATACAATGAGCAGTTCTTC.

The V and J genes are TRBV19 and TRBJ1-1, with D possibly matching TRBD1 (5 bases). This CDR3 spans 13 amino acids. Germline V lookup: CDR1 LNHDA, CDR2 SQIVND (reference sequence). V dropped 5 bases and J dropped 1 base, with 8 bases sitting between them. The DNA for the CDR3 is TGTGCCAGTAGTCAAACAGGGAACACTGAAGCTTTCTTT. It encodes CASSQTGNTEAFF.

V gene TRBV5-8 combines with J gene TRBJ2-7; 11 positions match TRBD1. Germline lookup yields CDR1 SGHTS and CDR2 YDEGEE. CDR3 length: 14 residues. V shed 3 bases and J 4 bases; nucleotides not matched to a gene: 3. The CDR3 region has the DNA TGTGCCAGCAGCTCGGACAGGGGGCCATACGAGCAGTACTTC. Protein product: CASSSDRGPYEQYF.

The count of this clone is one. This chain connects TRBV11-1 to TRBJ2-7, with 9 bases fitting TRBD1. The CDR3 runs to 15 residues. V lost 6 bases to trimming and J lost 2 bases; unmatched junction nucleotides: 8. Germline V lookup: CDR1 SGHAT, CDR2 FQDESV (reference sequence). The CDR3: CASRSTGTGTYEQYF. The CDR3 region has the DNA TGTGCCAGCAGATCAACCGGGACAGGGACCTACGAGCAGTACTTC. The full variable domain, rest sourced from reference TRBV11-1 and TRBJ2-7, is EAEVAQSPRYKITEKSQAVAFWCDPISGHATLYWYRQILGQGPELLVQFQDESVVDDSQLPKDRFSAERLKGVDSTLKIQPAELGDSAMYLCASRSTGTGTYEQYFGPGTRLTVT.

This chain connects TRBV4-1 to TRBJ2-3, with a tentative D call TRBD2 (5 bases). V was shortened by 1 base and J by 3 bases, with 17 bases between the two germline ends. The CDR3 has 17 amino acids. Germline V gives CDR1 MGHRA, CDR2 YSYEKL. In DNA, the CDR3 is TGCGCCAGCAGCCAAGGGCAGATGACCCGCGGGACAGATACGCAGTATTTT. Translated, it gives CASSQGQMTRGTDTQYF.

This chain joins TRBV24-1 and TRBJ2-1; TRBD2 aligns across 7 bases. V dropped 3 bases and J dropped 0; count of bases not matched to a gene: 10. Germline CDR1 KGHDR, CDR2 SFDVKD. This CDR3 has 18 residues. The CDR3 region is CATSDPSTSRGSYNEQFF. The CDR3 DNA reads TGTGCCACCAGTGATCCCTCGACTAGCCGAGGCTCCTACAATGAGCAGTTCTTC.

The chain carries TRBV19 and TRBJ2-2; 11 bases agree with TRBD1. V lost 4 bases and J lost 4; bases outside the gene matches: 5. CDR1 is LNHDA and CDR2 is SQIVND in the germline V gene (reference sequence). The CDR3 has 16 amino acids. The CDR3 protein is CASSTGTGGLTGELFF. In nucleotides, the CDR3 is TGTGCCAGTAGTACGGGGACAGGGGGGCTCACCGGGGAGCTGTTTTTT.

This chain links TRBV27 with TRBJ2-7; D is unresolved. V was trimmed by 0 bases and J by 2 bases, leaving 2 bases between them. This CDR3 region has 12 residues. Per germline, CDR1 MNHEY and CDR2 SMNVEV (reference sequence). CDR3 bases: TGTGCCAGCAGTTTATCCACCTACGAGCAGTACTTC. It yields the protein CASSLSTYEQYF.

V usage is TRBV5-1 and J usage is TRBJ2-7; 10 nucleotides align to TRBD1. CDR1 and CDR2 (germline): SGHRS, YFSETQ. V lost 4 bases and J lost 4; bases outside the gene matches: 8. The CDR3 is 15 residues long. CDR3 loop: CASSPETGGAYEQYF. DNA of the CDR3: TGCGCCAGCAGCCCGGAGACAGGGGGCGCGTACGAGCAGTACTTC.

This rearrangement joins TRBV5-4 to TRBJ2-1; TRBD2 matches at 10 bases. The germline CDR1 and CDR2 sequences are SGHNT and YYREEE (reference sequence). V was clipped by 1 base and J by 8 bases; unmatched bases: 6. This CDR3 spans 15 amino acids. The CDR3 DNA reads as TGTGCCAGCAGCTTGCCTAGCGGGAGAATTGATGAGCAGTTCTTC. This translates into CASSLPSGRIDEQFF.

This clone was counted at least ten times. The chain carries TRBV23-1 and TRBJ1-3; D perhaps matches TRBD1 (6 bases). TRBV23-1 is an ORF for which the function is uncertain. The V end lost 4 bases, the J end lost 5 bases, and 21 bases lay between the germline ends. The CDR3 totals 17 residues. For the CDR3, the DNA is TGCGCCAGCAGTCGGACCCTGAGACAGGATAGGAGAAACACCATATATTTT. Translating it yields CASSRTLRQDRRNTIYF.

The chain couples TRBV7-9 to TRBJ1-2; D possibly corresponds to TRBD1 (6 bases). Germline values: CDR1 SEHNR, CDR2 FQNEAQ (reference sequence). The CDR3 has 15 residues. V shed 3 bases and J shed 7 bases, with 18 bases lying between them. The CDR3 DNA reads TGTGCCAGCAGCTTTACAGATAGCTACAGGGTTGGCTACACCTTC. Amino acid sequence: CASSFTDSYRVGYTF.

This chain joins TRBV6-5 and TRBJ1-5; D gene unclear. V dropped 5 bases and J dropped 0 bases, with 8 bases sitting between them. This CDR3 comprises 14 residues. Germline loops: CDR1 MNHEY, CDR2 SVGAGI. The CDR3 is CASSPRISNQPQHF. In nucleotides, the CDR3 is TGTGCCAGCAGTCCGAGAATTAGCAATCAGCCCCAGCATTTT.

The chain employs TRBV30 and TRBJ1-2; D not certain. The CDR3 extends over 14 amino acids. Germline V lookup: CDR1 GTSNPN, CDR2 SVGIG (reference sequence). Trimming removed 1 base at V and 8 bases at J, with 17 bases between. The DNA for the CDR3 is TGTGCCTGGAGTGCGGCGGTGGGAGTGGGGGGCTACACCTTC. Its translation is CAWSAAVGVGGYTF.

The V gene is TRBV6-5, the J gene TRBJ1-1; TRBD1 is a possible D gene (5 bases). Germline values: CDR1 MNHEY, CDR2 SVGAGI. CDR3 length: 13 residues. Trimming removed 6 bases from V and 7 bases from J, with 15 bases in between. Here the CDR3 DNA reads TGTGCCAGCAGGGTGACAGCGATACTTGAAGCTTTCTTT. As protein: CASRVTAILEAFF.

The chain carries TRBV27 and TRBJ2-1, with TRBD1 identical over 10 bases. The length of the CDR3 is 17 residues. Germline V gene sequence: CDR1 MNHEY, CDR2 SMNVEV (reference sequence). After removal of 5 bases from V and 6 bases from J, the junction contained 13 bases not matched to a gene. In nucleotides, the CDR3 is TGTGCCAGCAGTCCCATACCCGGGACAGGGGTAATCAATGAGCAGTTCTTC. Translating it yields CASSPIPGTGVINEQFF.